This is a list of T cell receptor beta chains from one sample in a study of CD8+ T cells in alopecia areata. Assay: immunoSEQ multiplex PCR; the TCRdb copy retains only in-frame clones and omits some. Of tens of thousands of clones in the sample, around 71% are singletons; the top ten hold about 18%. Source: CD8+ T cells sorted from blood, taken at approximately week 42, from a patient treated with tofacitinib. Receptors originate from a human donor with alopecia areata. The CDR3 runs from the conserved cysteine through the conserved F or W. Each record gives: V gene, D gene, J gene, clone size, CDR3 protein, CDR3 DNA. A D gene is named only where the DNA matches it firmly. Expanded clones get a size class; other rows say once, few or many, or leave the size out.

TRBV28,.,TRBJ2-7,.,CASSPRSYEQYF,TGTGCCAGCAGTCCCCGATCCTACGAGCAGTACTTC
TRBV27,.,TRBJ2-7,.,CASSLTGVEQYF,TGTGCCAGCAGTTTAACGGGCGTCGAGCAGTACTTC
TRBV27,.,TRBJ2-5,.,CASRGNSGRETQYF,TGTGCCAGCCGGGGAAATTCGGGTAGGGAGACCCAGTACTTC
TRBV10-3,.,TRBJ1-2,few,CAISEVVPNYGYTF,TGTGCCATCAGTGAGGTAGTACCCAACTATGGCTACACCTTC
TRBV4-1,.,TRBJ2-7,.,CASSQDQGYEQYF,TGCGCCAGCAGCCAAGATCAAGGGTACGAGCAGTACTTC
TRBV19,TRBD1,TRBJ1-2,.,CASRGQGDFHYGYTF,TGTGCCAGTAGAGGACAGGGAGACTTCCACTATGGCTACACCTTC
TRBV6-6,.,TRBJ2-7,.,CASSYGAESDPYEQYF,TGTGCCAGCAGTTATGGCGCGGAAAGTGATCCCTACGAGCAGTACTTC
TRBV5-6,.,TRBJ1-1,.,CASSLAGGLVGTEAFF,TGTGCCAGCAGCTTGGCCGGCGGGCTAGTAGGCACTGAAGCTTTCTTT
TRBV5-6,.,TRBJ2-2,.,CASSRTGRTGELFF,TGTGCCAGCAGTCGTACAGGGAGGACCGGGGAGCTGTTTTTT
TRBV4-3,.,TRBJ2-1,.,CASSHHYNEQFF,TGCGCCAGCAGCCACCATTACAATGAGCAGTTCTTC
TRBV27,.,TRBJ2-7,.,CASSLLNGYEQYF,TGTGCCAGCAGTTTATTGAACGGCTACGAGCAGTACTTC
TRBV14,.,TRBJ2-1,.,CASSQDYLGEVGQFF,TGTGCCAGCAGCCAAGATTACCTCGGAGAAGTGGGGCAGTTCTTC
TRBV11-2,TRBD1,TRBJ2-1,.,CASSYTGADEQFF,TGTGCCAGCAGCTATACAGGGGCGGATGAGCAGTTCTTC
TRBV7-3,.,TRBJ2-6,.,CASSYTSSGANVLTF,TGTGCCAGCAGCTACACTAGTTCTGGGGCCAACGTCCTGACTTTC
TRBV11-3,TRBD2,TRBJ2-1,.,CASGPEGSAGGGNEQFF,TGTGCCAGCGGCCCCGAAGGTTCTGCGGGGGGAGGAAATGAGCAGTTCTTC
TRBV6-6,.,TRBJ1-1,.,CASSYSGATNTEAFF,TGTGCCAGCAGTTATTCTGGGGCAACGAACACTGAAGCTTTCTTT
TRBV29-1,.,TRBJ1-4,.,CSFREGDKLFF,TGCAGCTTCCGGGAGGGGGATAAACTGTTTTTT
TRBV5-1,.,TRBJ2-7,.,CASRPQGRNTYEQYF,TGCGCCAGCAGACCCCAGGGAAGGAATACCTACGAGCAGTACTTC
TRBV5-1,.,TRBJ2-7,.,CASSPLRSDEQYF,TGCGCCAGCAGCCCACTGCGGTCGGACGAGCAGTACTTC
TRBV7-6,.,TRBJ1-1,.,CASSLEVGGTEAFF,TGTGCCAGCAGCTTAGAGGTTGGTGGCACTGAAGCTTTCTTT
TRBV7-9,.,TRBJ2-1,.,CASSLGDNEQFF,TGTGCCAGCAGCCTGGGAGATAATGAGCAGTTCTTC
TRBV10-3,.,TRBJ2-1,.,CAITAEYNEQFF,TGTGCTATAACAGCGGAATACAATGAGCAGTTCTTC
TRBV13,.,TRBJ1-4,.,CASSSLGARDEKLFF,TGTGCCAGCAGCTCCCTTGGGGCCAGGGATGAAAAACTGTTTTTT
TRBV4-3,.,TRBJ1-1,.,CASSQVLQGLGNTEAFF,TGCGCCAGCAGCCAGGTACTCCAGGGTCTAGGGAACACTGAAGCTTTCTTT
TRBV27,TRBD2,TRBJ2-3,.,CASSLIAGSTDTQYF,TGTGCCAGCAGTTTAATAGCGGGGAGCACAGATACGCAGTATTTT
TRBV4-1,.,TRBJ2-2,.,CASSQDVLASTGELFF,TGCGCCAGCAGCCAAGATGTGCTAGCGAGTACCGGGGAGCTGTTTTTT
TRBV4-3,.,TRBJ1-5,.,CASSPGRNQPQHF,TGCGCCAGCAGCCCGGGCAGAAATCAGCCCCAGCATTTT
TRBV5-1,TRBD1,TRBJ2-3,.,CASSLAADRGHTDTQYF,TGCGCCAGCAGCTTGGCTGCGGACAGGGGGCACACAGATACGCAGTATTTT
TRBV30,.,TRBJ2-7,.,CAWRSRGSYEQYF,TGTGCCTGGAGATCAAGGGGCTCTTACGAGCAGTACTTC
TRBV4-3,TRBD2,TRBJ2-7,.,CASSQDGGSSYEQYF,TGCGCCAGCAGCCAAGACGGGGGGAGCTCCTACGAGCAGTACTTC
TRBV29-1,TRBD1,TRBJ1-4,few,CSAQGGSNEKLFF,TGCAGCGCACAGGGGGGGTCTAATGAAAAACTGTTTTTT
TRBV6-5,.,TRBJ1-1,.,CATTGSSVTEAFF,TGTGCCACCACTGGCTCGAGCGTCACTGAAGCTTTCTTT
TRBV5-6,.,TRBJ2-2,.,CASSSRAVPQNTGELFF,TGTGCCAGCAGCTCACGGGCCGTCCCTCAGAACACCGGGGAGCTGTTTTTT
TRBV7-2,.,TRBJ2-7,.,CASSSYSYEQYF,TGTGCCAGCAGCTCATATTCCTACGAGCAGTACTTC
TRBV4-3,.,TRBJ1-3,.,CASSQDWTGNTIYF,TGCGCCAGCAGCCAAGATTGGACGGGAAACACCATATATTTT
TRBV4-1,.,TRBJ1-2,.,CASSQGWKGGYTF,TGCGCCAGCAGCCAAGGATGGAAGGGAGGCTACACCTTC
TRBV9,TRBD1,TRBJ1-4,once,CASSRGDRDGKLFF,TGTGCCAGCAGCCGGGGGGACAGGGATGGAAAACTGTTTTTT
TRBV10-1,TRBD1,TRBJ2-2,.,CATSGQGGTGELFF,TGCGCCACCTCCGGACAGGGGGGGACCGGGGAGCTGTTTTTT
TRBV7-2,TRBD2,TRBJ2-1,.,CASSPASTSGEYEQFF,TGTGCCAGCAGCCCGGCCTCGACTAGCGGGGAATATGAGCAGTTCTTC
TRBV4-3,.,TRBJ1-4,few,CASSQDRGEEKLFF,TGCGCCAGCAGCCAAGACAGAGGAGAAGAAAAACTGTTTTTT
TRBV29-1,.,TRBJ1-2,few,CSVRRQAVYGYTF,TGCAGCGTTAGACGACAGGCAGTTTATGGCTACACCTTC